Below are 13 T cell receptor beta chains sequenced from a single sample in a study of blood T cells in healthy people across ages. For the second PCR, which ran for about 7 to 12 cycles, a sample-barcoded 5' primer and a J-beta primer mix were used. A single record per CDR3 protein comes from TCRdb applying MiXCR to the 5' RACE reads. The sample lists 630,000 or so distinct CDR3 sequences, about 32% occurring once. Material for sequencing was blood. The receptor set was obtained from a woman at least 80 years old in good health.

This clonotype was counted at least ten times. This chain connects TRBV11-2 to TRBJ1-1; D gene uncertain. Between the trimmed V and J ends, which lost 7 bases and 4 bases, there was a span of 16 bases. The CDR3 loop spans 14 amino acids. Germline lookup yields CDR1 SGHAT and CDR2 FQNNGV. The CDR3: CASTPGVSSTEAFF. CDR3 in DNA: TGTGCCAGCACCCCTGGGGTTTCGAGCACTGAAGCTTTCTTT.

The V call is TRBV27, the J call TRBJ2-2, with 8 bases fitting TRBD1. The CDR3 is made up of 15 amino acids. The V segment lost 6 bases and the J segment 5 bases; nucleotides outside the gene matches: 8. Germline CDR1 and CDR2: MNHEY and SMNVEV (reference sequence). Here the CDR3 DNA reads TGTGCCAGCAGACCCGCCAGGGGGCATACCGGGGAGCTGTTTTTT. This sequence encodes CASRPARGHTGELFF.

This clonotype was recorded at least ten times. The chain couples TRBV20-1 to TRBJ2-3, with D perhaps matching TRBD2 (6 bases). Trimming cost V 2 bases and J 6 bases, with 9 bases left between them. The CDR3 is 12 residues long. Germline CDR1 and CDR2: DFQATT and SNEGSKA (reference sequence). The CDR3 protein is CSARSSGDTQYF. As DNA, the CDR3 is TGCAGTGCTAGATCGAGCGGGGATACGCAGTATTTT.

This clonotype showed up many times. This sequence joins TRBV7-6 and TRBJ2-1; D might be TRBD1 (6 bases). The germline CDR1 and CDR2 sequences are SGHVS and FNYEAQ. Trimming shortened V by 1 base and J by 4 bases, and 14 bases separated the two germline ends. The CDR3 loop spans 16 amino acids. This CDR3 reads CASSLELQGKYNEQFF. The CDR3 bases are TGTGCCAGCAGCTTAGAATTACAGGGCAAATACAATGAGCAGTTCTTC.

There are many counts of this clonotype. The chain combines TRBV2 with TRBJ2-5; maybe TRBD2 (6 bases). V lost 5 bases and J lost 1, with 14 bases in between. Germline values: CDR1 SNHLY, CDR2 FYNNEI. The CDR3 is 15 residues long. The CDR3 is CASSIPGLPQETQYF. The CDR3 nucleotides are TGTGCCAGCAGTATACCGGGACTTCCCCAAGAGACCCAGTACTTC.

The chain carries TRBV4-2 and TRBJ1-2, with D perhaps TRBD1 (5 bases). Per the germline V gene, CDR1 is LGHNA and CDR2 is YNFKEQ. This CDR3 is 13 amino acids long. Trimming left V 2 bases short and J 8 bases short, with 12 bases between. The CDR3 here is CASSQSLRDGYTF. CDR3 bases: TGTGCCAGCAGCCAAAGTCTCAGGGACGGCTACACCTTC.

This clonotype was detected ten times or more. The rearrangement joins TRBV12-3 or TRBV12-4 to TRBJ2-3; 7 bases match TRBD1. The CDR3 has 15 amino acids. V lost 4 bases, J lost 3 bases, and 7 bases stayed unmatched. CDR3 nucleotide sequence: TGTGCCAGCAGTTCGACAGGGATCAGTACAGATACGCAGTATTTT. Protein product: CASSSTGISTDTQYF.

The chain combines TRBV5-1 with TRBJ2-1; a possible D gene is TRBD2 (7 bases). Germline V gene sequence: CDR1 SGHRS, CDR2 YFSETQ. V was trimmed by 7 bases and J by 0 bases, leaving 11 bases between them. The CDR3 spans 14 residues. The CDR3 bases are TGCGCCAGCCAGCGGGACACCTCCTACAATGAGCAGTTCTTC. As protein: CASQRDTSYNEQFF.

This chain connects TRBV5-1 to TRBJ1-2; TRBD1 agrees at 7 bases. The germline V gene encodes CDR1 SGHRS and CDR2 YFSETQ. The CDR3 is 15 amino acids. The V segment lost 0 bases and the J segment 7 bases; nucleotides outside the gene matches: 9. The CDR3 loop is CASSLGNARQGGYTF. Here the CDR3 DNA reads TGCGCCAGCAGCTTGGGCAACGCCCGACAGGGTGGCTACACCTTC.

This clonotype has just one count. A read error may explain this, as a much larger clone is one base away. The chain employs TRBV20-1 and TRBJ1-2; D remains unclear. Between the trimmed V and J ends, which lost 5 bases and 10 bases, there was a span of 14 bases. CDR1 and CDR2 from the germline V gene are DFQATT and SNEGSKA (reference sequence). CDR3 length: 11 residues. Written as DNA, the CDR3 is TGCAGTGCTTCCCCTATACGGGACTACACCTTC. It translates to CSASPIRDYTF.

Ten or more counts support this clonotype. This chain links TRBV5-1 with TRBJ1-2; no definite D call. This CDR3 has 13 amino acids. Trimming took 0 bases from V and 4 from J, leaving 7 bases between them. Germline assignment: CDR1 SGHRS and CDR2 YFSETQ. The CDR3: CASSLERIYGYTF. The CDR3 coding sequence is TGCGCCAGCAGCTTGGAACGGATCTATGGCTACACCTTC.

About this clonotype itself: A much larger clone is a single base away; this may be a read error. The chain has TRBV14 and TRBJ2-5; D gene unclear. The CDR3 totals 16 residues. Germline V lookup: CDR1 SGHDN, CDR2 FVKESK. The V gene lost 1 base and the J gene lost 11 bases, with 23 bases spanning the gap. The CDR3 sequence is CASSQAGYSRNNEQYF. CDR3 bases: TGTGCCAGCAGCCAAGCAGGATATTCTAGGAACAATGAGCAGTACTTC.

The V and J genes are TRBV9 and TRBJ1-1; D possibly corresponds to TRBD1 (5 bases). V lost 3 bases and J lost 1, with 13 bases in between. The CDR3 loop spans 15 amino acids. Germline values: CDR1 SGDLS, CDR2 YYNGEE. The CDR3 nucleotides are TGTGCCAGCAGCGGAACTTCTGGGGGGAACACTGAAGCTTTCTTT. Translated, it gives CASSGTSGGNTEAFF. Looking up the rest from reference TRBV9 and TRBJ1-1 gives the full variable domain: DSGVTQTPKHLITATGQRVTLRCSPRSGDLSVYWYQQSLDQGLQFLIQYYNGEERAKGNILERFSAQQFPDLHSELNLSSLELGDSALYFCASSGTSGGNTEAFFGQGTRLTVV.